The clone carrying this TCR beta chain was counted a few times. The sample is drawn from a study of identical twins. MiXCR was run by TCRdb on the 5' RACE reads, yielding one entry per CDR3 protein. The sample includes about 490,000 distinct CDR3 sequences, nearly 15% seen only once; the top ten take nearly 0.45%. These same data were also listed under a study on yellow fever vaccine responses in identical twins.

The sample was CD4+ T cells sorted from blood. The source of this sequence is a woman aged 18-29 years in good health.

The CDR3, as DNA: TGTGCCAGCAGCTTGCCAGGGGAGAACTGCTACGAGCAGTACGTC. It codes for CASSLPGENCYEQYV. The chain has TRBV7-9 and TRBJ2-7, with D maybe TRBD1 (6 bases). The germline V and J ends were trimmed by 3 bases and 3 bases, with 15 bases remaining between them. Germline CDR1 SEHNR, CDR2 FQNEAQ (reference sequence). The CDR3 is made up of 15 amino acids.